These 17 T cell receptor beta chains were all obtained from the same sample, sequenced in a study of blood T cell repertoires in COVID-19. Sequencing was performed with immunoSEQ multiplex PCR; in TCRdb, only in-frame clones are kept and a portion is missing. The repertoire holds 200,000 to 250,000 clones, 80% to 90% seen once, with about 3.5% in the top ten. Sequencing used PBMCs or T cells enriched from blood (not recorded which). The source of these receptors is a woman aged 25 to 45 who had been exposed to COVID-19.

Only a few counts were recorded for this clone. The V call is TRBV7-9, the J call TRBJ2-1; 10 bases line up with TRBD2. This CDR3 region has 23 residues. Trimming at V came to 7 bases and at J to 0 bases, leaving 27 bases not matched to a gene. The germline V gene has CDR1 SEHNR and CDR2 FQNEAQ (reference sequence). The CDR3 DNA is TGTGCCAGCACCGTCGGCAGGGAGCCTGGGACTAGCGCGTTAGGGATCTCCTACAATGAGCAGTTCTTC. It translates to CASTVGREPGTSALGISYNEQFF.

The CDR3 bases are TGTGCCAGCAGTGCCAGTGGGAGCTCCTACAATGAGCAGTTCTTC. The encoded protein is CASSASGSSYNEQFF. The rearrangement links TRBV6-4 to TRBJ2-1; TRBD2 is a possible D gene (5 bases). The CDR3 runs 15 residues. Germline CDR1 and CDR2: MRHNA and SNTAGT. Trimming shortened V by 4 bases and J by 0 bases, and 10 bases separated the two germline ends.

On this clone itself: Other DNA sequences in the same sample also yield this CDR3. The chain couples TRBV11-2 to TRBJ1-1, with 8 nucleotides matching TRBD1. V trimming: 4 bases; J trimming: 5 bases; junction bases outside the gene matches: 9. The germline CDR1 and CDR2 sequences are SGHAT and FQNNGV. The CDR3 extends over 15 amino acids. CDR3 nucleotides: TGTGCCAGCAGCTCCAGTGGACAGGGTGGGACTGAAGCTTTCTTT. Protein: CASSSSGQGGTEAFF.

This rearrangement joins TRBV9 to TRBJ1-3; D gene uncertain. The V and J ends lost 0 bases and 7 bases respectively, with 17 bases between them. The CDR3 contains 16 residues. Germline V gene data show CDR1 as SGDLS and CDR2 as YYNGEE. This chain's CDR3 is CASSVAVNLRDNTIYF. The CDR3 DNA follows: TGTGCCAGCAGCGTAGCGGTCAACCTCCGGGATAACACCATATATTTT.

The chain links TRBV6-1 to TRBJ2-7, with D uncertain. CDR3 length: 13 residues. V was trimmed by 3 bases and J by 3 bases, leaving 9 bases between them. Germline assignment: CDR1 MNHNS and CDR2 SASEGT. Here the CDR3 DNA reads TGTGCCAGCAGTGATGGCAGTTTCTACGAGCAGTACTTC. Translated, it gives CASSDGSFYEQYF.

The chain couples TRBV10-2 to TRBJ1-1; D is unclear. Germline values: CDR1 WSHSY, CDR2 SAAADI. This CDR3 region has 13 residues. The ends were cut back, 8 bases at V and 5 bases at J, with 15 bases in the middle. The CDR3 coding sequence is TGCGCCAGCGCCGTGGGGAGTGGGACTGAAGCTTTCTTT. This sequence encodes CASAVGSGTEAFF.

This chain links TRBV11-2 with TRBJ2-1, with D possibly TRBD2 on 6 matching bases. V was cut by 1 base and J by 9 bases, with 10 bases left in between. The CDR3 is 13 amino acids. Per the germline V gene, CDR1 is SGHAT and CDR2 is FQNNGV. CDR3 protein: CASSLAPRGEQFF. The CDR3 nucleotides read TGTGCCAGCAGCTTAGCTCCGCGGGGTGAGCAGTTCTTC.

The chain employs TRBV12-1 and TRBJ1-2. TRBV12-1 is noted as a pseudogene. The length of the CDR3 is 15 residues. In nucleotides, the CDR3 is TGTGCCAGCACCCCACCCGGGGTATCTAACTATGGCTACACCTTC. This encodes CASTPPGVSNYGYTF.

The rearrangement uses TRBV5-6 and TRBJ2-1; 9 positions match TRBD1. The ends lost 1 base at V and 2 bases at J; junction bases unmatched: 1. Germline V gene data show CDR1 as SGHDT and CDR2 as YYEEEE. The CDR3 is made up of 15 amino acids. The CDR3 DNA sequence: TGTGCCAGCAGCTTGAGGACAGGGGCCTACAATGAGCAGTTCTTC. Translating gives CASSLRTGAYNEQFF.

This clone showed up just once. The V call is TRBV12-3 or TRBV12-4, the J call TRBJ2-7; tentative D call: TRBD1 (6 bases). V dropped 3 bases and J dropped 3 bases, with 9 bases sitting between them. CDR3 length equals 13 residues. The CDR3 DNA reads TGTGCCAGCAGTTTTGACAGGTACTACGAGCAGTACTTC. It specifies CASSFDRYYEQYF.

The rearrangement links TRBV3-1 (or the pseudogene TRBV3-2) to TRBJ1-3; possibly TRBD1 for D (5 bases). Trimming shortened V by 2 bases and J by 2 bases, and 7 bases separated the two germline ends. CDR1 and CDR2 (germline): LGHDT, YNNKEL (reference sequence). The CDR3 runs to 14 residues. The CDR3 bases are TGTGCCAGCAGCCAAATGGGGCCTGGAAACACCATATATTTT. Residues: CASSQMGPGNTIYF.

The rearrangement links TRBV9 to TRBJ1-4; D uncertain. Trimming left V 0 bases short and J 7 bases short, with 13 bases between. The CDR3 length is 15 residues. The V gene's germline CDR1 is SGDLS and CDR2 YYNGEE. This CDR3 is CASSVGRAESEKLFF. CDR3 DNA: TGTGCCAGCAGCGTAGGGCGGGCGGAGAGTGAAAAACTGTTTTTT.

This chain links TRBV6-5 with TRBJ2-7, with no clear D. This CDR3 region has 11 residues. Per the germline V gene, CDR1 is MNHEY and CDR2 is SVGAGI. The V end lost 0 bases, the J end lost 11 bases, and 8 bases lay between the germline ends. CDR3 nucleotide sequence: TGTGCCAGCAGTTACTCGAGCGTTGAGTACTTC. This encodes CASSYSSVEYF.

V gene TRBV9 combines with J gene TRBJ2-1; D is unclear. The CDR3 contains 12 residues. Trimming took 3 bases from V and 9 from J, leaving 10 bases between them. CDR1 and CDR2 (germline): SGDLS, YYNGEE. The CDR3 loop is CASSELFGEQFF. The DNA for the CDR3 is TGTGCCAGCAGCGAACTGTTTGGTGAGCAGTTCTTC.

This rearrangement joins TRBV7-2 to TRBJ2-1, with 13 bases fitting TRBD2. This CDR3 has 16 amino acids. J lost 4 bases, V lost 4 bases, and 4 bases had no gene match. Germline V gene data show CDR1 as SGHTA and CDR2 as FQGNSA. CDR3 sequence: CASSSTSGRTYNEQFF. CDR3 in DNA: TGTGCCAGCAGCTCGACTAGCGGGAGGACTTACAATGAGCAGTTCTTC.

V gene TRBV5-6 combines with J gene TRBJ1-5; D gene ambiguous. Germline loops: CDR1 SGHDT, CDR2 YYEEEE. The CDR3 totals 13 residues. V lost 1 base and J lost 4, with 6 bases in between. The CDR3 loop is CASSLLDNQPQHF. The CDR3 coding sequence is TGTGCCAGCAGCTTGCTAGATAATCAGCCCCAGCATTTT.

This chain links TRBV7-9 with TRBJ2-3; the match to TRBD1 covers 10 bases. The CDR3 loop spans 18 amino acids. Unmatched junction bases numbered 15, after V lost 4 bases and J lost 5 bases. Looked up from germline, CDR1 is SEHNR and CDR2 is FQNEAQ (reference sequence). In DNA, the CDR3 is TGTGCCAGCAGCTCCCCACTCCGGGACAGGGGCCGGCTAGATACGCAGTATTTT. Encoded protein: CASSSPLRDRGRLDTQYF.